This T cell receptor (beta chain) was captured by sequencing in a study of naive and memory T cell subsets. This clonotype occurred a few times. Antigen unknown. This CDR3 is 16 amino acids long. CDR1 is SNHLY and CDR2 is FYNNEI in the germline V gene. With 7 bases clipped from V and 2 bases from J, the junction kept 12 bases outside the gene matches. Findings of the study overall: Over 95% of naive TCR sequences appeared only once after error correction, unlike memory subsets.

Both TRBC1 and TRBC2 were covered by a beta constant-region primer of two equimolar oligonucleotides. Nested alpha and beta constant-region primers with the SP2 primer drove four PCR rounds on ligated cDNA. An oligonucleotide with the SP2 primer and a 12-nucleotide UMI was ligated to the cDNA 3' end. TCRdb itself ran the UMI-ligation and nested PCR reads through MiXCR, one entry per CDR3 protein. The repertoire includes tens of thousands of distinct CDR3 sequences, around 9% of them detected once, and roughly 1.2% sits in the top ten. The J gene is TRBJ2-3, the V gene TRBV2; 7 bases align to TRBD2. The material sequenced was naive CD8+ T cells from blood. This receptor was identified in a human donor in good health. CDR3 DNA sequence: TGTGCCAGCACCGCGGGAGCTAGCGCCCACACAGATACGCAGTATTTT. This sequence encodes CASTAGASAHTDTQYF.